These 12 T cell receptor beta chains share one sample of origin, sequenced in a study of blood T cells in healthy people across ages. Using a J-beta primer mix together with a sample-barcoded 5' primer, a second PCR was run for about 6 to 12 cycles. Each CDR3 protein is one row after TCRdb ran MiXCR on the 5' RACE reads. This table holds some 780,000 distinct CDR3 sequences, approximately 53% found once. The sequenced material came from blood. The source of these receptors is a man aged 40-55 years in good health.

V gene TRBV6-2 or TRBV6-3 combines with J gene TRBJ1-2, with TRBD1 as a possible D gene (5 bases). This CDR3 has 12 residues. V was cut by 6 bases and J by 6 bases, with 11 bases left in between. The germline gives CDR1 MNHEY, CDR2 SVGEGT. The CDR3 bases are TGTGCCAGCAGACTTGGACACGATGGCTACACCTTC. Translated: CASRLGHDGYTF.

The rearrangement joins TRBV12-3 or TRBV12-4 to TRBJ1-2, with 7 nucleotides matching TRBD1. The length of the CDR3 is 16 residues. The V gene end was trimmed by 6 bases and the J gene end by 4 bases; junction bases not matched to a gene: 14. The CDR3 coding sequence is TGTGCCAGCAGCACATCTATACAGGGGACCATCTATGGCTACACCTTC. Translation gives CASSTSIQGTIYGYTF.

This clonotype was observed a few times. This chain uses TRBV4-3 with TRBJ1-2; D not resolved. This CDR3 spans 13 amino acids. The germline CDR1 and CDR2 sequences are LGHNA and YSLEER. V shed 0 bases and J shed 4 bases, with 6 bases lying between them. CDR3 protein: CASSQDWSYGYTF. The CDR3, as DNA: TGCGCCAGCAGCCAAGACTGGAGCTATGGCTACACCTTC.

V is TRBV5-6 and J is TRBJ2-3, with D perhaps TRBD1 (6 bases). The CDR3 length is 20 residues. Germline V gene sequence: CDR1 SGHDT, CDR2 YYEEEE. V lost 3 bases and J 0 bases, leaving 26 bases between the germline ends. The CDR3 protein is CASSYLGRTVMDRSTDTQYF. DNA for the CDR3: TGTGCCAGCAGCTACCTGGGTAGGACAGTTATGGACCGAAGCACAGATACGCAGTATTTT.

This clonotype came up a few times. The J gene is TRBJ2-1, the V gene TRBV25-1; 8 nucleotides agree with TRBD2. Germline values: CDR1 MGHDK, CDR2 SYGVNS. CDR3 length equals 13 residues. Losses at the gene ends were 8 bases for V and 10 bases for J; bases not matched to a gene: 10. CDR3 sequence reads: CASAFGGAWEQFF. The CDR3 nucleotides read TGTGCCAGCGCCTTCGGGGGGGCCTGGGAGCAGTTCTTC.

The sample holds a few counts of this clonotype. This sequence joins TRBV28 and TRBJ2-7, with D perhaps matching TRBD1 or TRBD2 (5 bases each). The CDR3 contains 14 residues. Germline-derived CDR1 and CDR2 are MDHEN and SYDVKM. V was clipped by 3 bases and J by 2 bases, with 11 bases between them. DNA for the CDR3: TGTGCCAGCAGTTTGGGGGATGATACCTACGAGCAGTACTTC. This encodes CASSLGDDTYEQYF. Drawing the rest from reference TRBV28 and TRBJ2-7, the complete variable domain is DVKVTQSSRYLVKRTGEKVFLECVQDMDHENMFWYRQDPGLGLRLIYFSYDVKMKEKGDIPEGYSVSREKKERFSLILESASTNQTSMYLCASSLGDDTYEQYFGPGTRLTVT.

The genes are TRBV11-2 and TRBJ2-3; 13 positions match TRBD2. This CDR3 is built from 17 residues. The V and J ends lost 7 bases and 2 bases, in that order; junction bases with no gene match: 9. Germline V gives CDR1 SGHAT, CDR2 FQNNGV. Written as DNA, the CDR3 is TGTGCCAGCACCCTGACTAGCGGGAGGTCAATCACAGATACGCAGTATTTT. Its protein product is CASTLTSGRSITDTQYF.

The V gene is TRBV10-3, the J gene TRBJ1-1; D is perhaps TRBD1 (6 bases). Germline CDR1 ENHRY, CDR2 SYGVKD. Deletions cut 4 bases from V and 0 bases from J, with 21 bases between. This CDR3 comprises 18 residues. The CDR3 nucleotides read TGTGCCATCAGTGTAACCGGGACACGCAAAACTATGAACACTGAAGCTTTCTTT. Translated, it gives CAISVTGTRKTMNTEAFF.

The chain carries TRBV7-6 and TRBJ1-5; D is perhaps TRBD1 (6 bases). The V end was cut by 5 bases, the J end by 6 bases, with 14 bases between. CDR1 is SGHVS, CDR2 FNYEAQ, per germline. CDR3 size: 14 residues. CDR3 region: CASSLQGGGQPQHF. In DNA form, the CDR3 reads TGTGCCAGCAGCCTACAGGGAGGGGGTCAGCCCCAGCATTTT.

V and J are TRBV20-1 and TRBJ2-7; 9 bases line up with TRBD2. Germline CDR1 reads DFQATT; CDR2 reads SNEGSKA (reference sequence). The CDR3 loop spans 15 amino acids. With 1 base clipped from V and 3 bases from J, the junction kept 7 bases outside the gene matches. The CDR3 coding sequence is TGCAGTGCTAGAGCCCCTACTAGCGGGTTCTACGAGCAGTACTTC. This encodes CSARAPTSGFYEQYF.

The rearrangement links TRBV6-5 to TRBJ1-2; 7 bases line up with TRBD1. V lost 10 bases, J lost 4 bases, and 3 bases stayed unmatched. CDR1 and CDR2 from the germline V gene are MNHEY and SVGAGI. The CDR3 covers 11 residues. The CDR3 nucleotides are TGTGCCACCCAGGGGGTCTATGGCTACACCTTC. Protein product: CATQGVYGYTF.

This clonotype was detected only a few times. The genes are TRBV9 and TRBJ2-7; 11 bases map to TRBD1. The CDR3 has 16 amino acids. With 2 bases clipped from V and 2 bases from J, the junction kept 6 bases outside the gene matches. The germline V gene encodes CDR1 SGDLS and CDR2 YYNGEE. The CDR3 DNA reads TGTGCCAGCAGCGTCAGGGGGACAGGGGGTCCCTACGAGCAGTACTTC. It yields the protein CASSVRGTGGPYEQYF.